This T cell receptor beta chain was documented in a study of beta chain features in type 1 diabetes listed by TCRdb under 2018. A note on the overall study: Mean age, gender distribution, total cell number and subset yield were not different between patients and healthy donors. Across all samples, approximately 100 million sorted cells were examined, and cell number per subset correlated strongly with RNA yield. Whereas all 30 or so donors provided naive and central memory subsets, regulatory and stem cell-like memory subsets were isolated from just 8 patients and roughly eight healthy donors. In the study, recently diagnosed type 1 diabetes patients and matched healthy donors were compared on the TCRB repertoires of their sorted circulating CD4+ T cell subsets. Results and caveats for the whole study, not just this receptor: Naive, central memory and regulatory TCRB repertoires appeared to be more alike among patients than among healthy donors. HLA sub-analyses involved small numbers of individuals, so any influence of HLA type on TCRB rearrangement remained unresolved. In all four CD4+ subsets, TCRB CDR3 length was moderately but significantly shorter in type 1 diabetes patients. Shorter templates might be favored by PCR, yet because patient and control samples were amplified and corrected together, any such skew would affect both groups equally. At VDJ recombination sites, patients with type 1 diabetes made fewer insertions and deleted more nucleotides, a pattern implying thymic rearrangement abnormalities. Because cDNA was sequenced instead of genomic DNA, highly expressing activated cells could be over-represented, though the groups showed no difference in activation or CD3 levels.

The CDR3 numbers 14 residues from cysteine through phenylalanine. The sequence is cut down to CDR3 DNA, 42 bases in frame from base 1. Based on the germline V gene (reference sequence), the CDR1 and CDR2 sequences are SSHAT and FNYEAQ. Details on this clone: Its cognate antigen has yet to be identified. A junction boundary mismatches the germline segment, possibly from a read error.

The entire isolated RNA was reverse transcribed using the High Capacity cDNA Reverse Transcription Kit, and thus expressed TCRB transcripts were sequenced. Deep immunoSEQ sequencing was performed on naive, central memory and regulatory T cell samples, with an average of roughly 3.3 million total reads per sample. Sorted cells were lysed in RLT buffer, and RNA was extracted using DNase-treated RNeasy Micro or Mini kits according to cell number. Each cell subset was processed on its own to prevent cross-contamination, while patient and healthy donor samples were processed together. The immunoSEQ multiplex PCR was used to amplify TCRB sequences from cDNA, yielding 87-bp fragments that span the CDR3 region. The amplicons were sequenced using the Illumina HiSeq platform. Regarding the original processing steps: PCR bias was corrected computationally using synthetic template baselines, and reads within Hamming distance 2 were collapsed, with unmergeable singletons discarded. Reads were aligned against IMGT so that V, D and J genes, CDR3 length and insertions or deletions at six rearrangement sites could be assigned. Within each subset, clonotype counts were normalized to sorted cell number, and only after that were true diversity and Gini coefficients computed with the tcR R package. Repertoire sharing was quantified using the overlap coefficient calculated on TCRB nucleotide sequences. Out-of-frame TCRB sequences from naive cells were analyzed to stand in for the pre-selection repertoire. TCRdb obtained this table from immuneACCESS and retained in-frame rearrangements with V and J assigned. These tables miss some clones; where compared with another copy, unresolved V genes account for less than half of the shortfall, and the remainder is unexplained. V, J and clone size reflect that table, while D and trimming were determined from the DNA. Within this sample are under 850,000 clones, with around 15% of them counted one time only. 0.02% to 0.025% of the sample belongs to the ten largest clones.

Each donor gave one peripheral blood draw, approximately 110 mL on average, collected into heparinised tubes. Naive, central memory, regulatory and stem cell-like memory CD4+ T cells were sorted on a BD FACSAria II using a panel including CD45RO, CCR7, CD25, CD127, CD95 and CD27. All sorted populations exceeded 98% purity. PBMCs were separated immediately by Lymphoprep density gradient centrifugation and were stained directly, without being cultured. Samples were stained and sorted in pairs, with one healthy donor and one patient per experiment, so that batch effects were minimized. The receptor chain draws on TRBV7-7 and TRBJ2-2, with 7 central nucleotides matching TRBD1. Sequencing was carried out using naive CD4+ T cells from blood. What the cell subset or site label conveys for this sample: true naive CD4+ T cells. The receptor was isolated from a man younger than 35 with type 1 diabetes. This receptor has the CDR3 CASSPQGTTGELFF. The bases are TGTGCTAGCAGCCCACAGGGGACGACCGGGGAGCTGTTTTTT.